Described below is a single TCR beta chain sequence and its context. The source of the sample is a study of T cells in Graves' hyperthyroidism and ophthalmopathy. Trimming removed 5 bases from V and 3 bases from J; junction bases left unmatched: 8. The CDR3 covers 15 residues. The germline gives CDR1 SGHDT, CDR2 YYEEEE. Using RNA transcripts as the source, TCR beta CDR3 regions were amplified. HTBI primers were employed in a first-round RT-PCR of the TCR CDR3. TCRdb re-analysed the multiplex PCR reads in MiXCR, keeping a single row per CDR3 protein. Of hundreds of thousands of distinct CDR3 sequences listed, roughly 14% are singletons. Patients were excluded because of uncontrolled infection, other autoimmune disease, pregnancy or lactation. Extraction of PBMCs used 9 to 10 ml of fresh peripheral blood.

The TCR sequence derives from a man aged 18 to 29 with Graves' ophthalmopathy. The material sequenced was blood. J is TRBJ1-5 and V is TRBV5-6, with 7 bases fitting TRBD1. CDR3 sequence: CASSFAGGHNQPQHF. The DNA of the CDR3 is TGTGCCAGCAGTTTTGCAGGGGGTCACAATCAGCCCCAGCATTTT.